These 18 T cell receptor beta chains were all obtained from the same sample, sequenced in a study of blood T cell repertoires in COVID-19. Data came from immunoSEQ multiplex PCR; TCRdb stores just in-frame clones and leaves some out. The table records approximately 280,000 clones, approximately 90% of them present only once. Sequenced: PBMCs or T cells enriched from blood (not recorded which). These receptors were collected from a woman aged 40 to 50 who had recovered from COVID-19.

The V and J genes are TRBV7-2 and TRBJ1-1; 8 bases are a match to TRBD1. J gave up 4 bases and V 7 bases, and 8 bases lay outside the gene matches. This CDR3 is built from 14 residues. Germline V gene data show CDR1 as SGHTA and CDR2 as FQGNSA. DNA for the CDR3: TGTGCCAGCACCTTGGACAGGGTGAGCACTGAAGCTTTCTTT. Its translation: CASTLDRVSTEAFF.

This chain connects TRBV5-3 to TRBJ2-3, with 8 bases fitting TRBD2. TRBV5-3 is an ORF, and what it does is uncertain. The length of the CDR3 is 16 residues. V dropped 3 bases and J dropped 6; count of bases not matched to a gene: 12. CDR3 DNA sequence: TGTGCCAGAAGCTCTTGGGGACTAGAGTGTAGTGATACGCAGTATTTT. The encoded protein is CARSSWGLECSDTQYF.

The chain recombines TRBV11-1 with TRBJ2-7; 7 nucleotides agree with TRBD2. CDR3 length: 12 amino acids. Germline CDR1 SGHAT, CDR2 FQDESV (reference sequence). Trimming took 6 bases from V and 9 from J; bases not matched to a gene: 8. The CDR3 region has the DNA TGTGCCAGCAGTTCAGGATCGGGAGGGCAGTACTTC. Its translation: CASSSGSGGQYF.

The sample holds a few counts of this clone. The rearrangement uses TRBV9 and TRBJ2-1, with no clear D. Trimming removed 3 bases from V and 0 bases from J, with 7 bases in between. This CDR3 spans 14 amino acids. From germline, CDR1 is SGDLS and CDR2 YYNGEE. CDR3 amino acids: CASSARVSYNEQFF. The CDR3, as DNA: TGTGCCAGCAGCGCCCGAGTCTCCTACAATGAGCAGTTCTTC.

This clone was seen a single time. The rearrangement joins TRBV4-2 to TRBJ2-5; 11 bases agree with TRBD2. V shed 4 bases and J 2 bases; nucleotides not matched to a gene: 6. Germline CDR1 and CDR2: LGHNA and YNFKEQ. The CDR3 is made up of 16 amino acids. CDR3 amino acids: CASSPAVAGGQETQYF. In DNA, the CDR3 is TGTGCCAGCAGCCCTGCTGTAGCGGGAGGGCAAGAGACCCAGTACTTC.

In this sample, this clone turned up once. This CDR3 is CATSGATGDQETQYF. In nucleotides, the CDR3 is TGTGCCACCAGCGGGGCGACTGGAGACCAAGAGACCCAGTACTTC. The V and J genes are TRBV15 and TRBJ2-5, with TRBD1 as a possible D gene (5 bases). CDR1 and CDR2 (germline): LNHNV, YYDKDF (reference sequence). V lost 5 bases, J lost 0 bases, and 13 bases lay in between. The CDR3 spans 15 residues.

The chain combines TRBV18 with TRBJ1-5; TRBD1 aligns across 7 bases. With 6 bases clipped from V and 7 bases from J, the junction kept 9 bases outside the gene matches. The germline V gene encodes CDR1 KGHSH and CDR2 LQKENI. This CDR3 comprises 14 residues. In DNA, the CDR3 is TGTGCCAGCTCCATGGACAGGAGCAGGCAGCCCCAGCATTTT. Protein sequence: CASSMDRSRQPQHF.

V is TRBV7-9 and J is TRBJ1-5; possibly TRBD1 for D (5 bases). Germline CDR1 SEHNR, CDR2 FQNEAQ (reference sequence). The CDR3 spans 15 residues. V lost 3 bases, J lost 8 bases, and 17 bases lay in between. CDR3 coding DNA: TGTGCCAGCAGCTTTGGGGAGGCGGGGACGGAGCCCCAGCATTTT. It specifies CASSFGEAGTEPQHF.

V is TRBV5-1 and J is TRBJ1-1, with 8 positions matching TRBD1. This CDR3 is 14 amino acids long. Trimming cost V 3 bases and J 0 bases; bases outside gene matches: 1. Germline V gene data show CDR1 as SGHRS and CDR2 as YFSETQ. CDR3 in DNA: TGCGCCAGCAGCTCGGACAGGGTGAACACTGAAGCTTTCTTT. Protein sequence: CASSSDRVNTEAFF.

The rearrangement joins TRBV25-1 to TRBJ1-5; D is unresolved. Germline V gene data show CDR1 as MGHDK and CDR2 as SYGVNS. This CDR3 spans 15 amino acids. V lost 4 bases, J lost 4 bases, and 14 bases lay in between. The CDR3 DNA reads as TGTGCCAGCAGTGGACGGGGTTTGGGTAATCAGCCCCAGCATTTT. Translating it yields CASSGRGLGNQPQHF.

V is TRBV7-2 and J is TRBJ2-5; perhaps TRBD1 as D (5 bases). CDR1 is SGHTA and CDR2 is FQGNSA in the germline V gene. The CDR3 runs 14 residues. V lost 6 bases and J lost 4, with 15 bases in between. The CDR3 loop reads CASRSRAESETQYF. CDR3 sequence (DNA): TGTGCCAGCAGGTCCAGGGCGGAATCAGAGACCCAGTACTTC.

The chain carries TRBV24-1 and TRBJ2-1; a weak D match, TRBD2 (7 bases). The CDR3 loop spans 18 amino acids. CDR1 KGHDR and CDR2 SFDVKD come from the germline V gene. Between the trimmed V and J ends, which lost 5 bases and 5 bases, there was a span of 24 bases. The CDR3 reads CATSATRPDSGTNNEQFF. CDR3 nucleotide sequence: TGTGCCACCAGTGCCACCCGCCCGGACAGCGGGACGAACAATGAGCAGTTCTTC.

V gene TRBV16 combines with J gene TRBJ2-1; 16 bases are a match to TRBD2. The germline CDR1 and CDR2 sequences are KGHSY and FQNENV. The V and J ends lost 4 bases and 4 bases, in that order; junction bases with no gene match: 4. The CDR3 consists of 17 residues. The CDR3 sequence is CASSPTGLAGGYNEQFF. The CDR3 DNA sequence: TGTGCCAGCAGCCCAACGGGACTAGCGGGAGGGTACAATGAGCAGTTCTTC.

The V and J genes are TRBV6-5 and TRBJ2-1; possibly TRBD1 for D (6 bases). V lost 6 bases, J lost 12 bases, and 18 bases lay in between. The germline CDR1 and CDR2 sequences are MNHEY and SVGAGI. The CDR3 length is 13 residues. CDR3 sequence: CASSRGPTGWQFF. The CDR3 DNA follows: TGTGCCAGCAGCAGGGGTCCGACGGGGTGGCAGTTCTTC.

This clone was counted once. The rearrangement links TRBV3-1 (or the pseudogene TRBV3-2) to TRBJ2-1; 7 bases match TRBD2. Per the germline V gene, CDR1 is LGHDT and CDR2 is YNNKEL (reference sequence). CDR3 length: 13 residues. The ends lost 4 bases at V and 8 bases at J; junction bases unmatched: 5. The CDR3, as DNA: TGTGCCAGCAGCCGCGGGAGAACCCATGAGCAGTTCTTC. Its translation: CASSRGRTHEQFF.

The genes are TRBV28 and TRBJ1-5; no reliable D call. The CDR3 is 12 amino acids. Per the germline V gene, CDR1 is MDHEN and CDR2 is SYDVKM. V shed 6 bases and J shed 7 bases, with 10 bases lying between them. The chain's CDR3 is CASRTPGQPQHF. The CDR3 DNA is TGTGCCAGCAGGACTCCTGGGCAGCCCCAGCATTTT.

The rearrangement uses TRBV24-1 and TRBJ2-5; 8 nucleotides agree with TRBD1. V shed 4 bases, J shed 5 bases, and the junction held 5 bases outside the gene matches. The CDR3 sequence is 14 residues long. Germline assignment: CDR1 KGHDR and CDR2 SFDVKD. The CDR3 here is CATSETGVGETQYF. CDR3 bases: TGTGCCACCAGTGAGACAGGGGTCGGGGAGACCCAGTACTTC.

This chain uses TRBV7-9 with TRBJ2-1; D might be TRBD2 (6 bases). Germline lookup yields CDR1 SEHNR and CDR2 FQNEAQ (reference sequence). Trimming took 1 base from V and 4 from J, leaving 11 bases between them. The CDR3 totals 15 residues. The CDR3 is CASSLGRDLYNEQFF. The CDR3, as DNA: TGTGCCAGCAGCTTAGGGCGGGACCTTTACAATGAGCAGTTCTTC. Complete variable domain (other parts from reference TRBV7-9 and TRBJ2-1): DTGVSQNPRHKITKRGQNVTFRCDPISEHNRLYWYRQTLGQGPEFLTYFQNEAQLEKSRLLSDRFSAERPKGSFSTLEIQRTEQGDSAMYLCASSLGRDLYNEQFFGPGTRLTVL.